The 20 T cell receptor beta chains presented below share a single source sample, sequenced in a study of radiation and T cells in renal cell carcinoma. Time point reported: baseline pretreatment blood. The treatment: 15 Gy SBRT to primary tumor, nephrectomy 4 weeks later. The protocol was immunoSEQ multiplex PCR, while the TCRdb copy is restricted to in-frame clones and leaves out a portion. This table has 70,000 to 100,000 clones, approximately 83% appearing once. Sequenced here: blood, sampled from a patient whose treatment included radiotherapy and nephrectomy. The receptors derive from a man aged 55 to 69 with renal cell carcinoma.

The chain combines TRBV19 with TRBJ2-7, with a weak D call TRBD1 (5 bases). CDR3 length: 14 amino acids. V was trimmed by 3 bases and J by 3 bases, leaving 12 bases between them. Looked up from germline, CDR1 is LNHDA and CDR2 is SQIVND (reference sequence). Here the CDR3 reads CASSMNQGFYEQYF. As DNA, the CDR3 is TGTGCCAGTAGTATGAACCAGGGTTTCTACGAGCAGTACTTC.

The rearrangement links TRBV27 to TRBJ1-2; D ambiguous. The V end was cut by 0 bases, the J end by 5 bases, with 7 bases between. Germline V gives CDR1 MNHEY, CDR2 SMNVEV (reference sequence). There are 13 residues in the CDR3. The CDR3 DNA reads as TGTGCCAGCAGTTTATCGATGGGATATGGCTACACCTTC. The encoded protein is CASSLSMGYGYTF.

This clone was seen a handful of times. The V and J genes are TRBV29-1 and TRBJ2-3; D is unclear. There are 14 residues in the CDR3. Germline assignment: CDR1 SQVTM and CDR2 ANQGSEA. The V gene lost 1 base and the J gene lost 0 bases, with 8 bases spanning the gap. The CDR3 here is CSVEGLGSTDTQYF. In DNA form, the CDR3 reads TGCAGCGTTGAAGGATTGGGGAGCACAGATACGCAGTATTTT.

The rearrangement joins TRBV27 to TRBJ1-5; 7 positions agree with TRBD1. V lost 4 bases, J lost 9 bases, and 18 bases stayed unmatched. Looked up from germline, CDR1 is MNHEY and CDR2 is SMNVEV (reference sequence). The CDR3 spans 17 residues. CDR3 loop: CASSSLLTRGEGGPQHF. DNA for the CDR3: TGTGCCAGCAGTTCCTTACTAACCAGGGGGGAAGGGGGGCCCCAGCATTTT.

The rearrangement links TRBV9 to TRBJ2-7; no clear D. Trimming left V 0 bases short and J 5 bases short, with 12 bases between. The CDR3 is 14 amino acids. Germline CDR1 SGDLS, CDR2 YYNGEE. The CDR3 region is CASSVASMWDEQYF. DNA for the CDR3: TGTGCCAGCAGCGTAGCCAGTATGTGGGACGAGCAGTACTTC.

This chain uses TRBV2 with TRBJ1-2, with D possibly TRBD1 on 5 matching bases. Between the trimmed V and J ends, which lost 5 bases and 8 bases, there was a span of 15 bases. The length of the CDR3 is 13 residues. Germline V gives CDR1 SNHLY, CDR2 FYNNEI. The CDR3 DNA reads TGTGCCAGCAGTTCCAGGGTCGGCGGGGGCTACACCTTC. This translates into CASSSRVGGGYTF.

This clone was counted a few times. This sequence joins TRBV27 and TRBJ2-1; a possible D gene is TRBD1 (5 bases). CDR3 length: 16 residues. V was pared by 2 bases and J by 0 bases, with 11 bases between. CDR1 and CDR2 from the germline V gene are MNHEY and SMNVEV (reference sequence). The CDR3 bases are TGTGCCAGCAGTTTAATGGCAGGGCTCTCCTACAATGAGCAGTTCTTC. Amino acids: CASSLMAGLSYNEQFF.

There are a few counts of this clone. The chain links TRBV11-2 to TRBJ1-4; 7 bases match TRBD1. Germline loops: CDR1 SGHAT, CDR2 FQNNGV. The trim removed 2 bases at V and 10 bases at J, leaving 1 base unmatched. CDR3 length: 12 residues. CDR3: CASSLPGGKLFF. CDR3 nucleotide sequence: TGTGCCAGCAGCTTACCAGGGGGAAAACTGTTTTTT.

This clone showed up just once. The V gene is TRBV4-2, the J gene TRBJ2-3; 8 bases line up with TRBD2. CDR3 length equals 16 residues. After removal of 0 bases from V and 3 bases from J, the junction contained 5 bases not matched to a gene. The germline gives CDR1 LGHNA, CDR2 YNFKEQ. CDR3 sequence reads: CASSQEWREVTDTQYF. The CDR3 DNA follows: TGTGCCAGCAGCCAAGAGTGGCGGGAGGTGACAGATACGCAGTATTTT.

The J gene is TRBJ1-3, the V gene TRBV11-3, with D unclear. Trimming shortened V by 6 bases and J by 0 bases, and 15 bases separated the two germline ends. Germline V gene sequence: CDR1 SGHNT, CDR2 YENEEA. The CDR3 spans 16 residues. CDR3 loop: CASRLLPPSSGNTIYF. The CDR3 DNA sequence: TGTGCCAGCAGATTACTACCGCCGTCCTCTGGAAACACCATATATTTT. Based on the CDR3 plus reference TRBV11-3 and TRBJ1-3, the full variable domain is EAGVVQSPRYKIIEKKQPVAFWCNPISGHNTLYWYLQNLGQGPELLIRYENEEAVDDSQLPKDRFSAERLKGVDSTLKIQPAELGDSAVYLCASRLLPPSSGNTIYFGEGSWLTVV.

The rearrangement joins TRBV9 to TRBJ2-5; D call uncertain. The V end lost 4 bases, the J end lost 1 base, and 8 bases lay between the germline ends. This CDR3 contains 13 residues. The germline gives CDR1 SGDLS, CDR2 YYNGEE. CDR3 sequence: CASSSHRQETQYF. The DNA of the CDR3 is TGTGCCAGCAGCTCACACCGCCAAGAGACCCAGTACTTC.

The chain links TRBV4-1 to TRBJ2-1; D is possibly TRBD2 (7 bases). The CDR3 extends over 16 amino acids. The V end was cut by 3 bases, the J end by 7 bases, with 19 bases between. Germline CDR1 reads MGHRA; CDR2 reads YSYEKL. CDR3 region: CASSHPGGGSLNEQFF. Here the CDR3 DNA reads TGCGCCAGCAGCCACCCGGGGGGCGGGAGTCTTAATGAGCAGTTCTTC.

The V and J genes are TRBV11-2 and TRBJ2-1; 8 bases map to TRBD2. Germline-derived CDR1 and CDR2 are SGHAT and FQNNGV. V was pared by 1 base and J by 0 bases, with 5 bases of the junction left unmatched. CDR3 length: 17 residues. The CDR3 bases are TGTGCCAGCAGCTTAGTCCCCGGGACTAGCTCCTACAATGAGCAGTTCTTC. As protein: CASSLVPGTSSYNEQFF.

The V gene is TRBV27, the J gene TRBJ1-1; a possible D gene is TRBD1 (5 bases). Germline assignment: CDR1 MNHEY and CDR2 SMNVEV (reference sequence). The CDR3 consists of 16 residues. Trimming removed 2 bases from V and 2 bases from J, with 15 bases in between. In nucleotides, the CDR3 is TGTGCCAGCAGTTTAAGTATTGGGGGAGGTAACACTGAAGCTTTCTTT. Translated: CASSLSIGGGNTEAFF.

The table lists this clone with a few counts. The genes are TRBV7-9 and TRBJ1-1; D is possibly TRBD1 (5 bases). V gave up 8 bases and J gave up 4 bases, with 14 bases separating them. CDR3 length: 13 residues. The germline V gene has CDR1 SEHNR and CDR2 FQNEAQ (reference sequence). CDR3 sequence: CASRSDGGTEAFF. In DNA form, the CDR3 reads TGTGCCAGCCGCAGCGATGGGGGCACTGAAGCTTTCTTT.

This chain joins TRBV6-5 and TRBJ1-4; 7 nucleotides align to TRBD1. Germline V lookup: CDR1 MNHEY, CDR2 SVGAGI. Unmatched junction bases numbered 8, after V lost 6 bases and J lost 7 bases. There are 14 residues in the CDR3. As DNA, the CDR3 is TGTGCCAGCAGCCTGGACAGGATGAGTGAAAAACTGTTTTTT. Translation gives CASSLDRMSEKLFF.

The chain employs TRBV4-1 and TRBJ2-7; a weak D match, TRBD1 (6 bases). The CDR3 has 15 amino acids. Trimming left V 0 bases short and J 6 bases short, with 15 bases between. Germline values: CDR1 MGHRA, CDR2 YSYEKL. This chain's CDR3 is CASSQDFLGALEQYF. The CDR3 DNA sequence: TGCGCCAGCAGCCAAGATTTCTTGGGGGCCCTCGAGCAGTACTTC.

This chain connects TRBV5-1 to TRBJ1-1, with D possibly matching TRBD1 (5 bases). CDR1 SGHRS and CDR2 YFSETQ come from the germline V gene. Deletions cut 4 bases from V and 1 base from J, with 14 bases between. CDR3 length equals 15 residues. The CDR3: CASSPRPGGNTEAFF. The CDR3 nucleotides read TGCGCCAGCAGCCCTCGGCCCGGGGGGAACACTGAAGCTTTCTTT.

J is TRBJ2-3 and V is TRBV5-5; D possibly corresponds to TRBD2 (7 bases). Germline V CDR1 and CDR2: SGHKS, YYEKEE (reference sequence). V was trimmed by 5 bases and J by 4 bases, leaving 20 bases between them. The CDR3 loop spans 16 amino acids. The CDR3 nucleotides read TGTGCCAGCAGAAAAGAAGCGGGACAACTCCCAGATACGCAGTATTTT. Protein sequence: CASRKEAGQLPDTQYF.

V and J are TRBV5-6 and TRBJ2-7, with 8 bases lining up with TRBD2. The CDR3 contains 14 residues. V trimming: 0 bases; J trimming: 3 bases; junction bases outside the gene matches: 2. Germline-derived CDR1 and CDR2 are SGHDT and YYEEEE. The CDR3 DNA is TGTGCCAGCAGCTTGGTGGGACTAGTCTACGAGCAGTACTTC. This translates into CASSLVGLVYEQYF.